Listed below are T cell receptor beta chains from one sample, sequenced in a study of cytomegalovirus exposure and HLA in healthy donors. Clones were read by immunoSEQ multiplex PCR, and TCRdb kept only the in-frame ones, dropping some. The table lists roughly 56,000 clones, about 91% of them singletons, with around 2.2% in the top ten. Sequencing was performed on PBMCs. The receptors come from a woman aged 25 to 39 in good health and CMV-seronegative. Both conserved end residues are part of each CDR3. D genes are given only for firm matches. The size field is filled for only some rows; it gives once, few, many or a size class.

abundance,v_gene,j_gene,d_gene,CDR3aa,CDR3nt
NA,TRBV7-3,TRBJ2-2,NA,CASSGGGLYTGELFF,TGTGCCAGCAGCGGGGGAGGCTTATACACCGGGGAGCTGTTTTTT
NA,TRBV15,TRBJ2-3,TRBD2,CATSRGPQGLAGSGDTQYF,TGTGCCACCAGCAGAGGCCCCCAGGGGCTAGCGGGCTCTGGGGATACGCAGTATTTT
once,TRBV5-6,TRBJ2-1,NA,CASSPWRPINEQFF,TGTGCCAGCAGCCCGTGGAGACCGATCAATGAGCAGTTCTTC
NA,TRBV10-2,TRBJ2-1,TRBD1,CASRSTGGSYNEQFF,TGCGCCAGCAGATCGACAGGGGGCTCCTACAATGAGCAGTTCTTC
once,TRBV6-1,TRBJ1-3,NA,CASSEATASGNTIYF,TGTGCCAGCAGTGAAGCGACAGCCTCTGGAAACACCATATATTTT
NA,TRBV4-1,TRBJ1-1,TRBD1,CASSHGQGNTEAFF,TGCGCCAGCAGCCACGGACAGGGGAACACTGAAGCTTTCTTT
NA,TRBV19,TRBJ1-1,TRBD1,CASSLPGGARTEAFF,TGTGCCAGTAGTTTACCAGGGGGCGCGAGGACTGAAGCTTTCTTT
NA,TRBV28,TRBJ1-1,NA,CASSSTGLNTEAFF,TGTGCCAGCAGTTCCACAGGGTTGAACACTGAAGCTTTCTTT
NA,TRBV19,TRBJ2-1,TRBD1,CASSARDSRRNEQFF,TGTGCCAGTAGTGCACGGGACAGCCGCCGCAATGAGCAGTTCTTC
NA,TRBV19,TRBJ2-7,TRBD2,CASSIDASGSVYEQYF,TGTGCCAGTAGTATTGATGCTAGCGGGAGTGTCTACGAGCAGTACTTC
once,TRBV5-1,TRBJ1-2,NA,CASRQDSNYGYTF,TGCGCCAGCAGGCAGGACAGCAACTATGGCTACACCTTC
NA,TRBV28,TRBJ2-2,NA,CASSSGDRVGELFF,TGTGCCAGCAGTTCGGGAGACAGGGTCGGGGAGCTGTTTTTT
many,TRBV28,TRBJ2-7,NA,CASSTPDTFHEQYF,TGTGCCAGCAGTACCCCCGACACTTTCCACGAGCAGTACTTC
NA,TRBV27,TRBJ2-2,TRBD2,CASSRRTSGELFF,TGTGCCAGCAGCAGAAGGACTAGCGGGGAGCTGTTTTTT
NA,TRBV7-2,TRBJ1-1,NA,CASHQQVTGNTEAFF,TGTGCCAGCCACCAACAGGTTACAGGGAACACTGAAGCTTTCTTT
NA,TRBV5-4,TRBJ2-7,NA,CASSRGEAYEQYF,TGTGCCAGCAGCCGCGGGGAGGCCTACGAGCAGTACTTC
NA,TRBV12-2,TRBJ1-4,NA,CASRLALLLTENEKLFF,TGTGCAAGTCGCTTAGCGCTGTTACTTACAGAGAATGAAAAACTGTTTTTT
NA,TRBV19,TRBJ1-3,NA,CASSTGSGGTGNTIYF,TGTGCCAGTAGTACGGGATCCGGGGGAACTGGAAACACCATATATTTT
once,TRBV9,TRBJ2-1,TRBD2,CASSVLAGENNEQFF,TGTGCCAGCAGCGTACTAGCGGGAGAGAATAATGAGCAGTTCTTC
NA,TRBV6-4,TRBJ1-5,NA,CASSEEEGQPQHF,TGTGCCAGCAGTGAGGAAGAGGGCCAGCCCCAGCATTTT
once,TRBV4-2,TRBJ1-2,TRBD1,CASSLRQGYIGQNYGYTF,TGTGCCAGCAGCCTTAGACAGGGCTACATCGGCCAGAACTATGGCTACACCTTC
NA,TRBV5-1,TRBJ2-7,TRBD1,CASQPGQGYSYEQYF,TGCGCCAGCCAACCCGGACAGGGGTATTCTTACGAGCAGTACTTC
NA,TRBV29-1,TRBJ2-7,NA,CSVATAVSYEQYF,TGCAGCGTTGCGACCGCGGTGAGCTACGAGCAGTACTTC
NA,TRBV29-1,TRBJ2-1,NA,CSVKMTRTQFF,TGCAGCGTTAAAATGACTAGGACGCAGTTCTTC
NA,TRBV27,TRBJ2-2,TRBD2,CASSPLSGEAGELFF,TGTGCCAGCAGCCCCCTCAGCGGGGAGGCCGGGGAGCTGTTTTTT
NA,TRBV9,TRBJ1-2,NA,CASSVDGRTSYGYTF,TGTGCCAGCAGCGTAGATGGCCGAACAAGCTATGGCTACACCTTC
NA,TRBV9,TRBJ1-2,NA,CASSVGFEADFLEDGYTF,TGTGCCAGCAGCGTCGGGTTCGAAGCTGACTTTCTGGAAGATGGCTACACCTTC
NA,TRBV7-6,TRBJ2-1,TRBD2,CASSFSGRAPNEQFF,TGTGCCAGCAGCTTTAGCGGGAGGGCCCCAAATGAGCAGTTCTTC
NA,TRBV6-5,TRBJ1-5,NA,CASRASRGGYQPQHF,TGTGCCAGCAGAGCCAGCAGGGGTGGATATCAGCCCCAGCATTTT
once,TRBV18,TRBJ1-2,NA,CASSADILSGDGYTF,TGTGCCAGCTCGGCCGACATTCTTTCCGGGGATGGCTACACCTTC
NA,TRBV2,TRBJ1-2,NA,CASSEVGHTLSNYGYTF,TGTGCCAGCAGTGAAGTGGGACATACCCTTTCTAACTATGGCTACACCTTC
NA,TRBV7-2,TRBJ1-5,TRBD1,CASTLGQGWQPQHF,TGTGCCAGCACCCTTGGACAGGGATGGCAGCCCCAGCATTTT
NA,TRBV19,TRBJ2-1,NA,CASSMFLQGGVDEQFF,TGTGCCAGTAGTATGTTTCTCCAGGGGGGAGTCGATGAGCAGTTCTTC
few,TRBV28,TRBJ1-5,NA,CASSFGDKRQPQHF,TGTGCCAGCAGTTTCGGGGACAAGAGGCAGCCCCAGCATTTT
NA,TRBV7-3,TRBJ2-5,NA,CASSFSRDEETQYF,TGTGCCAGCAGCTTTAGCAGGGATGAAGAGACCCAGTACTTC
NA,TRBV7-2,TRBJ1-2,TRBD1,CASSKTGEWHGYTF,TGTGCCAGCAGCAAGACAGGGGAATGGCATGGCTACACCTTC
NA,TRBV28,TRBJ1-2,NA,CASSRGSTYYGYTF,TGTGCCAGCAGTAGGGGAAGCACCTACTATGGCTACACCTTC
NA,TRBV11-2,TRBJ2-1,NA,CASSLDPRSNEQFF,TGTGCCAGCAGCTTAGATCCGCGTAGCAATGAGCAGTTCTTC